Listed below are T cell receptor beta chains from one sample, sequenced in a study of shared clonotypes between healthy human individuals. Profiled with immunoSEQ multiplex PCR; TCRdb holds only in-frame clones, not every one. The sample shows approximately 530,000 clones, about 96% of them seen only once. Sequencing was performed on naive CD4+ T cells sorted from blood. The receptors shown here come from a woman younger than 45 in good health. Both conserved end residues are part of each CDR3. Fields, in order: V gene, clone size, J gene, D gene, CDR3 DNA, CDR3 protein. The D gene is left open where the match is weak. A clone size is listed for some rows: how often the clone was seen (once, few, many), or a class if it is expanded.

v_call: TRBV19; clone_size: .; j_call: TRBJ1-2; d_call: .; cdr3_nt: TGTGCCAGTATTGAGAAGGAGAAGAACTATGGCTACACCTTC; cdr3_aa: CASIEKEKNYGYTF
v_call: TRBV5-1; clone_size: once; j_call: TRBJ1-2; d_call: TRBD1; cdr3_nt: TGCGCCAGCAGCGAAAACAGGGGTAAAAATAAGGGCTACACCTTC; cdr3_aa: CASSENRGKNKGYTF
v_call: TRBV10-3; clone_size: .; j_call: TRBJ1-5; d_call: .; cdr3_nt: TGTGCCATCAGTGAGAGGGGTTTTGGGACATCGGTTGGCAATCAGCCCCAGCATTTT; cdr3_aa: CAISERGFGTSVGNQPQHF
v_call: TRBV20-1; clone_size: .; j_call: TRBJ1-2; d_call: .; cdr3_nt: TGCAGTGCTAGTTTGGGGGACTACACCTTC; cdr3_aa: CSASLGDYTF
v_call: TRBV4-2; clone_size: .; j_call: TRBJ2-7; d_call: .; cdr3_nt: TGTGCCAGCAGCCAAGGGTCTAGTCCGTACGAGCAGTACTTC; cdr3_aa: CASSQGSSPYEQYF
v_call: TRBV6-6; clone_size: .; j_call: TRBJ2-1; d_call: TRBD2; cdr3_nt: TGTGCCAGCAGACCCCGTTCAAGCGGGGACAATGAGCAGTTCTTC; cdr3_aa: CASRPRSSGDNEQFF
v_call: TRBV6-6; clone_size: .; j_call: TRBJ2-7; d_call: TRBD2; cdr3_nt: TGTGCCAGCAGGACTAGCGGAGGCAACTACGAGCAGTACTTC; cdr3_aa: CASRTSGGNYEQYF
v_call: TRBV19; clone_size: .; j_call: TRBJ2-2; d_call: .; cdr3_nt: TGTGCCAGTAGTTCCTCACACTCCAAGAACACCGGGGAGCTGTTTTTT; cdr3_aa: CASSSSHSKNTGELFF
v_call: TRBV7-2; clone_size: .; j_call: TRBJ2-1; d_call: .; cdr3_nt: TGTGCCAGCAGCTTAGAGGCCGGAGTGACCTACAATGAGCAGTTCTTC; cdr3_aa: CASSLEAGVTYNEQFF
v_call: TRBV25-1; clone_size: .; j_call: TRBJ2-7; d_call: TRBD2; cdr3_nt: TGTGCCAGCAGATTGGCGGGAGGGGACGAGCAGTACTTC; cdr3_aa: CASRLAGGDEQYF
v_call: TRBV7-9; clone_size: .; j_call: TRBJ1-2; d_call: TRBD1; cdr3_nt: TGTGCCAGCAGCTCGCGGGACAGGGGAAGATATGGCTACACCTTC; cdr3_aa: CASSSRDRGRYGYTF
v_call: TRBV10-3; clone_size: .; j_call: TRBJ1-1; d_call: TRBD1; cdr3_nt: TGTGCCATCAGTGAGACAACAGGGGCGGTGAGCACTGAAGCTTTCTTT; cdr3_aa: CAISETTGAVSTEAFF
v_call: TRBV28; clone_size: .; j_call: TRBJ2-7; d_call: TRBD1; cdr3_nt: TGTGCCAGCACAACGACAGGGGTTAAGTACGAGCAGTACTTC; cdr3_aa: CASTTTGVKYEQYF
v_call: TRBV5-1; clone_size: .; j_call: TRBJ2-2; d_call: .; cdr3_nt: TGCGCCAGCAGCTTTTTTGATAGGGACACCGGGGAGCTGTTTTTT; cdr3_aa: CASSFFDRDTGELFF
v_call: TRBV27; clone_size: .; j_call: TRBJ2-7; d_call: TRBD1; cdr3_nt: TGTGCCAGCAGGACTGCCGGGACAGGGGGCTCCTACGAGCAGTACTTC; cdr3_aa: CASRTAGTGGSYEQYF
v_call: TRBV18; clone_size: .; j_call: TRBJ1-1; d_call: .; cdr3_nt: TGTGCCAGCTCGGAAGTCGGCAGTCCTATGAACACTGAAGCTTTCTTT; cdr3_aa: CASSEVGSPMNTEAFF
v_call: TRBV6-5; clone_size: .; j_call: TRBJ1-5; d_call: .; cdr3_nt: TGTGCCAGCAGTTACCAGGGTTTAGGTCAGCCCCAGCATTTT; cdr3_aa: CASSYQGLGQPQHF
v_call: TRBV27; clone_size: .; j_call: TRBJ2-7; d_call: TRBD2; cdr3_nt: TGTGCCAGCAGTTTATCACCGGGACTAGGGTACGAGCAGTACTTC; cdr3_aa: CASSLSPGLGYEQYF
v_call: TRBV11-2; clone_size: .; j_call: TRBJ2-1; d_call: .; cdr3_nt: TGTGCCAGCAAGAAGAGCGAGGCCTACAATGAGCAGTTCTTC; cdr3_aa: CASKKSEAYNEQFF
v_call: TRBV10-2; clone_size: .; j_call: TRBJ1-5; d_call: .; cdr3_nt: TGCGCCAGCAGTGAGTCGACGGGGGGTCTCCAGCATTTT; cdr3_aa: CASSESTGGLQHF
v_call: TRBV5-1; clone_size: .; j_call: TRBJ2-7; d_call: TRBD2; cdr3_nt: TGCGCCAGCAGCTCCACGTCGACTAGCGGGCCCTACGAGCAGTACTTC; cdr3_aa: CASSSTSTSGPYEQYF
v_call: TRBV11-2; clone_size: .; j_call: TRBJ2-7; d_call: TRBD1; cdr3_nt: TGTGCCAGCAGCTTAGGTCCGGGACAGGGGGGGATTCGAGCGGTGGAGCAGTACTTC; cdr3_aa: CASSLGPGQGGIRAVEQYF
v_call: TRBV5-1; clone_size: .; j_call: TRBJ2-7; d_call: TRBD2; cdr3_nt: TGCGCCAGCAGCCCGTGGTTAGTGGATAGCGGGAACTCCTACGAGCAGTACTTC; cdr3_aa: CASSPWLVDSGNSYEQYF
v_call: TRBV2; clone_size: .; j_call: TRBJ2-7; d_call: TRBD2; cdr3_nt: TGTGCCAGCAGTCTAGCGGGTCGCGACGAGCAGTACTTC; cdr3_aa: CASSLAGRDEQYF
v_call: TRBV6-1; clone_size: .; j_call: TRBJ2-3; d_call: TRBD2; cdr3_nt: TGTGCCAGCAGTGCCCAGCCGGGACTAGCGGGAGGCCCCCGCACAGATACGCAGTATTTT; cdr3_aa: CASSAQPGLAGGPRTDTQYF
v_call: TRBV28; clone_size: .; j_call: TRBJ1-3; d_call: TRBD1; cdr3_nt: TGTGCCACCATCGAGACAGGGAGATATGGAAACACCATATATTTT; cdr3_aa: CATIETGRYGNTIYF
v_call: TRBV18; clone_size: .; j_call: TRBJ2-2; d_call: .; cdr3_nt: TGTGCCAGCTCAAGCGTGGGCACCGGGGAGCTGTTTTTT; cdr3_aa: CASSSVGTGELFF
v_call: TRBV2; clone_size: .; j_call: TRBJ2-7; d_call: .; cdr3_nt: TGTGCCAGCAGCCAAGGGGCCGAGCGCCAGCAGTACTTC; cdr3_aa: CASSQGAERQQYF
v_call: TRBV28; clone_size: .; j_call: TRBJ1-2; d_call: .; cdr3_nt: TGTGCCAGCAGTCTGCGAGGGGCGAACTATGGCTACACCTTC; cdr3_aa: CASSLRGANYGYTF
v_call: TRBV6-5; clone_size: .; j_call: TRBJ2-7; d_call: .; cdr3_nt: TGTGCCAGCAGGTCAGGGTTTGACGAGCAGTACTTC; cdr3_aa: CASRSGFDEQYF
v_call: TRBV29-1; clone_size: .; j_call: TRBJ2-7; d_call: .; cdr3_nt: TGCAGCGTTGTCGAACACGAGCAGTACTTC; cdr3_aa: CSVVEHEQYF
v_call: TRBV19; clone_size: .; j_call: TRBJ2-3; d_call: TRBD2; cdr3_nt: TGTGCCAGTAGTATGGGGCGGGGGGCCACGGATACGCAGTATTTT; cdr3_aa: CASSMGRGATDTQYF
v_call: TRBV19; clone_size: .; j_call: TRBJ2-2; d_call: .; cdr3_nt: TGTGCCAGTACCCCTTCCAGCGGAAACACCGGGGAGCTGTTTTTT; cdr3_aa: CASTPSSGNTGELFF
v_call: TRBV12-5; clone_size: .; j_call: TRBJ2-5; d_call: TRBD1; cdr3_nt: TGTGCTAGTGGCTTGGATCAGGGGGTAGAAGAGACCCAGTACTTC; cdr3_aa: CASGLDQGVEETQYF
v_call: TRBV5-1; clone_size: .; j_call: TRBJ1-5; d_call: TRBD1; cdr3_nt: TGCGCCAGCGCCCCCGGGACAGGGGGAAATCAGCCCCAGCATTTT; cdr3_aa: CASAPGTGGNQPQHF
v_call: TRBV5-1; clone_size: .; j_call: TRBJ2-7; d_call: .; cdr3_nt: TGCGCCAGCAGCTTGACAGGGAATAACTACGAGCAGTACTTC; cdr3_aa: CASSLTGNNYEQYF
v_call: TRBV10-1; clone_size: .; j_call: TRBJ2-1; d_call: TRBD2; cdr3_nt: TGCGCCAGCAGTGATGGTTACAGCGGGAGGGCCGCCTACAATGAGCAGTTCTTC; cdr3_aa: CASSDGYSGRAAYNEQFF
v_call: TRBV5-1; clone_size: .; j_call: TRBJ2-7; d_call: TRBD2; cdr3_nt: TGCGCCAGCAGCTTTGGGGCTAGCGGGAGCGTGGGGAGCAGCGAGCAGTACTTC; cdr3_aa: CASSFGASGSVGSSEQYF
v_call: TRBV28; clone_size: .; j_call: TRBJ2-7; d_call: TRBD1; cdr3_nt: TGTGCCAGCAGAACAGGGGGCCCCTACGAGCAGTACTTC; cdr3_aa: CASRTGGPYEQYF
v_call: TRBV18; clone_size: once; j_call: TRBJ2-3; d_call: TRBD1; cdr3_nt: TGTGCCAGCTCTCCCCCGGGACAGGGAAATCCAGATACGCAGTATTTT; cdr3_aa: CASSPPGQGNPDTQYF
v_call: TRBV2; clone_size: .; j_call: TRBJ2-2; d_call: .; cdr3_nt: TGTGCCAGCAGTGGGGTGGCGGCGAACACCGGGGAGCTGTTTTTT; cdr3_aa: CASSGVAANTGELFF
v_call: TRBV6-6; clone_size: once; j_call: TRBJ1-2; d_call: .; cdr3_nt: TGTGCCAGCAGTTACTCGAGAGGGTCCGGTGGCTACACCTTC; cdr3_aa: CASSYSRGSGGYTF
v_call: TRBV30; clone_size: .; j_call: TRBJ2-2; d_call: .; cdr3_nt: TGTGCCTGGAGTGTAGTAGTAACGACCGGGGAGCTGTTTTTT; cdr3_aa: CAWSVVVTTGELFF
v_call: TRBV19; clone_size: .; j_call: TRBJ2-1; d_call: TRBD2; cdr3_nt: TGTGCCAGCTCGAGCGGGAGGGACGTTCAAAATGAGCAGTTCTTC; cdr3_aa: CASSSGRDVQNEQFF
v_call: TRBV2; clone_size: .; j_call: TRBJ2-7; d_call: .; cdr3_nt: TGTGCCAGCAGCGTAACCTGGACAGCCTACGAGCAGTACTTC; cdr3_aa: CASSVTWTAYEQYF
v_call: TRBV29-1; clone_size: .; j_call: TRBJ1-1; d_call: TRBD1; cdr3_nt: TGCAGCGTACCGGGACAGGGATCTGAAGCTTTCTTT; cdr3_aa: CSVPGQGSEAFF
v_call: TRBV27; clone_size: .; j_call: TRBJ1-1; d_call: TRBD1; cdr3_nt: TGTGCCAGCAACCCCAGGGGGCGGGTGGCTGAAGCTTTCTTT; cdr3_aa: CASNPRGRVAEAFF
v_call: TRBV7-9; clone_size: .; j_call: TRBJ2-5; d_call: TRBD2; cdr3_nt: TGTGCCAGCAGCTTAGGGAAGCTAGCGGGAGGAGGGGTGGAGACCCAGTACTTC; cdr3_aa: CASSLGKLAGGGVETQYF
v_call: TRBV7-8; clone_size: .; j_call: TRBJ1-1; d_call: TRBD1; cdr3_nt: TGTGCCAGCAGCCGAGACAGGGTGGCAGCCGGCACTGAAGCTTTCTTT; cdr3_aa: CASSRDRVAAGTEAFF
v_call: TRBV6-1; clone_size: .; j_call: TRBJ1-4; d_call: .; cdr3_nt: TGTGCCAGCAGTTCGGGACGTGGAGAAAAACTGTTTTTT; cdr3_aa: CASSSGRGEKLFF
v_call: TRBV14; clone_size: .; j_call: TRBJ1-4; d_call: .; cdr3_nt: TGTGCCAGCAGCCGGACGGTGATTAATGAAAAACTGTTTTTT; cdr3_aa: CASSRTVINEKLFF
v_call: TRBV28; clone_size: .; j_call: TRBJ2-1; d_call: TRBD2; cdr3_nt: TGTGCCAGCAGCCGCCCCACCGGACTAGTTGGTAATGAGCAGTTCTTC; cdr3_aa: CASSRPTGLVGNEQFF
v_call: TRBV15; clone_size: once; j_call: TRBJ1-4; d_call: TRBD1; cdr3_nt: TGTGCCACCAGCAAGACAGGGGCCACTAATGAAAAACTGTTTTTT; cdr3_aa: CATSKTGATNEKLFF
v_call: TRBV5-1; clone_size: .; j_call: TRBJ2-3; d_call: .; cdr3_nt: TGCGCCAGCAGCCGGGGGACAGCTATCCCTTCTAGCACAGATACGCAGTATTTT; cdr3_aa: CASSRGTAIPSSTDTQYF
v_call: TRBV5-1; clone_size: once; j_call: TRBJ2-1; d_call: TRBD2; cdr3_nt: TGCGCCAGCAGCGGCGGACTAGCGGGAGTCTACAATGAGCAGTTCTTC; cdr3_aa: CASSGGLAGVYNEQFF
v_call: TRBV5-1; clone_size: .; j_call: TRBJ2-2; d_call: TRBD2; cdr3_nt: TGCGCCAGCAGCCCCGGGCTAGCGGGAGCGTTCGGCGGGGAGCTGTTTTTT; cdr3_aa: CASSPGLAGAFGGELFF
v_call: TRBV6-5; clone_size: once; j_call: TRBJ2-2; d_call: .; cdr3_nt: TGTGCCAGCAGTTACTCGTCCGGGGCAGGCACCGGGGAGCTGTTTTTT; cdr3_aa: CASSYSSGAGTGELFF
v_call: TRBV6-6; clone_size: .; j_call: TRBJ1-6; d_call: TRBD1; cdr3_nt: TGTGCCAGCAGTACACCCAGGACAGGCCGGGAGTCACCCCTCCACTTT; cdr3_aa: CASSTPRTGRESPLHF
v_call: TRBV5-1; clone_size: .; j_call: TRBJ2-2; d_call: TRBD2; cdr3_nt: TGCGCCAGCAGCTTGGTGGCTAGCGGATCCGGGGAGCTGTTTTTT; cdr3_aa: CASSLVASGSGELFF
v_call: TRBV19; clone_size: .; j_call: TRBJ1-3; d_call: .; cdr3_nt: TGTGCCAGTAGTTGGGACATGTCTGGAAACACCATATATTTT; cdr3_aa: CASSWDMSGNTIYF